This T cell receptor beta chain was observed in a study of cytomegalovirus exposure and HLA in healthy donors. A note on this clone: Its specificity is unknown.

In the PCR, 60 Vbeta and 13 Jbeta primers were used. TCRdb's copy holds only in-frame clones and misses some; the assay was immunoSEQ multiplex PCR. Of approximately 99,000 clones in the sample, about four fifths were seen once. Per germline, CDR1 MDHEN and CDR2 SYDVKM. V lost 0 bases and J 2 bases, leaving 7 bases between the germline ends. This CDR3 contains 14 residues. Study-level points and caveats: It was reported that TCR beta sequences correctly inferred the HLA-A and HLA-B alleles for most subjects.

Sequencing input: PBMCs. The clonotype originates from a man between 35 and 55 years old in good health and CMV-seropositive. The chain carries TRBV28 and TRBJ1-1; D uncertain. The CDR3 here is CASSLWAGNTEAFF. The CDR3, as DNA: TGTGCCAGCAGTTTATGGGCAGGCAACACTGAAGCTTTCTTT.